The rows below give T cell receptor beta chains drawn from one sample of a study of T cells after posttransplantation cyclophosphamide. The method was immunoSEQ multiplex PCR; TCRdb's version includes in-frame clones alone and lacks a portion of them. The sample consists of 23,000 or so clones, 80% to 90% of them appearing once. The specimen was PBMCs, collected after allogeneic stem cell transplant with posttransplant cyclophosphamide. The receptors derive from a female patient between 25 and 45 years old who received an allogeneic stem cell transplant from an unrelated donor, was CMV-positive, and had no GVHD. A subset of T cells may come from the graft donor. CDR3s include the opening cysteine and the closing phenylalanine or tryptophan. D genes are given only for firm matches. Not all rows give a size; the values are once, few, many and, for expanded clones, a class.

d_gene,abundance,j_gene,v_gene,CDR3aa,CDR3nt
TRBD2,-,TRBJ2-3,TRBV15,CATSRVKLAGGKDTQYF,TGTGCCACCAGCAGAGTTAAGCTAGCGGGGGGGAAAGATACGCAGTATTTT
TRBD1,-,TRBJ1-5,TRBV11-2,CASSQGRPGQKNQPQHF,TGTGCCAGCAGCCAAGGTCGGCCGGGACAGAAAAATCAGCCCCAGCATTTT
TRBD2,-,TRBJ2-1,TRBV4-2,CASSQDPAGGSTDEQFF,TGTGCCAGCAGCCAAGATCCAGCGGGGGGGTCTACGGATGAGCAGTTCTTC
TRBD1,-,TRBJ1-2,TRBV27,CASSSDRDSNYGYTF,TGTGCCAGCAGTTCCGACAGGGATTCAAACTATGGCTACACCTTC
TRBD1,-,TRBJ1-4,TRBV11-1,CASSSDGTGHEKLFF,TGTGCCAGCAGCTCCGACGGGACAGGGCATGAAAAACTGTTTTTT
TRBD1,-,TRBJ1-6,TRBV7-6,CASSSDRTISPLHF,TGTGCCAGCAGCTCGGACAGGACAATTTCACCCCTCCACTTT
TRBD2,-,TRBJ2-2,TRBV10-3,CAIRSQRGDRGELFF,TGTGCCATCAGGTCCCAGCGGGGGGACCGCGGGGAGCTGTTTTTT
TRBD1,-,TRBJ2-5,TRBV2,CASTRQGARSQETQYF,TGTGCCAGCACGAGACAGGGGGCGCGGTCCCAAGAGACCCAGTACTTC
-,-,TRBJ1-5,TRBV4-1,CASSQEWGSGRNQPQHF,TGCGCCAGCAGCCAAGAATGGGGCTCAGGGCGCAATCAGCCCCAGCATTTT
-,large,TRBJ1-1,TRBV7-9,CASSYRVATEAFF,TGTGCCAGCAGCTACAGGGTTGCCACTGAAGCTTTCTTT
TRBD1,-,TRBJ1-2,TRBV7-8,CASSLVRTGRRGYTF,TGTGCCAGCAGCTTAGTCAGGACAGGGCGGAGGGGCTACACCTTC
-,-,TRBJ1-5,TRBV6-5,CASSEERGYQPQHF,TGTGCCAGCAGTGAGGAGAGGGGGTATCAGCCCCAGCATTTT
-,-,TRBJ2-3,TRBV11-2,CASSLMWGSDTQYF,TGTGCCAGCAGCTTAATGTGGGGCTCGGATACGCAGTATTTT
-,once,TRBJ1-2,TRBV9,CASSVQYNYGYTF,TGTGCCAGCAGCGTTCAGTATAACTATGGCTACACCTTC
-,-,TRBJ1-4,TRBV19,CASSTQGIREKLFF,TGTGCCAGTAGTACACAGGGTATACGTGAAAAACTGTTTTTT
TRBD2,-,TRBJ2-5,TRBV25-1,CASSPPAGYQETQYF,TGTGCCAGCAGTCCTCCAGCGGGGTACCAAGAGACCCAGTACTTC
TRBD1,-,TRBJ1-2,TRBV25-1,CASSADDRDYGYTF,TGTGCCAGCAGTGCCGACGACAGGGACTATGGCTACACCTTC
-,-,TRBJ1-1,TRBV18,CASSGLHMNTEAFF,TGTGCCAGCTCTGGACTGCACATGAACACTGAAGCTTTCTTT
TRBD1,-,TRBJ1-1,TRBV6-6,CASSYSGTGWNTEAFF,TGTGCCAGCAGTTACTCCGGGACAGGGTGGAACACTGAAGCTTTCTTT
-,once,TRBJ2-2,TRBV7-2,CASSTYRDTGELFF,TGTGCCAGCAGCACCTACAGGGACACCGGGGAGCTGTTTTTT
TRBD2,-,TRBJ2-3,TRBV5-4,CASSPPGLAIDTQYF,TGTGCCAGCAGCCCCCCGGGACTAGCGATAGATACGCAGTATTTT
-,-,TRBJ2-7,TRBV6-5,CASTEQGRNEQYF,TGTGCCAGCACCGAACAGGGAAGAAACGAGCAGTACTTC
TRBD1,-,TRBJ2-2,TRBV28,CASSGRDRGLTGELFF,TGTGCCAGCAGTGGACGGGACAGGGGGCTGACCGGGGAGCTGTTTTTT
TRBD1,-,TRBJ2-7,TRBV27,CASSSLGTGGSYEQYF,TGTGCCAGCAGTTCTCTCGGGACAGGGGGCTCCTACGAGCAGTACTTC
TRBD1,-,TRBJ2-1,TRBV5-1,CASSLGTAYNEQFF,TGCGCCAGCAGCTTAGGGACAGCCTACAATGAGCAGTTCTTC
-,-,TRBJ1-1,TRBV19,CASSSRDRKAFF,TGTGCCAGTAGTAGCCGCGACAGGAAAGCTTTCTTT
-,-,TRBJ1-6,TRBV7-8,CASSLRGSDSPLHF,TGTGCCAGCAGCTTAAGGGGCTCCGATTCACCCCTCCACTTT
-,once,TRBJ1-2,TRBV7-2,CASSLVAGHHGYTF,TGTGCCAGCAGCTTAGTTGCAGGGCACCATGGCTACACCTTC
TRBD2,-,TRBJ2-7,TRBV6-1,CASTAGGLYEQYF,TGTGCCAGCACGGCGGGGGGCCTGTACGAGCAGTACTTC
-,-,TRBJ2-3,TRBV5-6,CASSPQRADTQYF,TGTGCCAGCAGCCCACAGAGGGCAGATACGCAGTATTTT
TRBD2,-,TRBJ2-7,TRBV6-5,CASSRGESLEQYF,TGTGCCAGCAGCCGGGGGGAATCCTTGGAGCAGTACTTC
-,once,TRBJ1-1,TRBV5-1,CASSPRGPPNTEAFF,TGCGCCAGCAGCCCGCGGGGGCCCCCGAACACTGAAGCTTTCTTT
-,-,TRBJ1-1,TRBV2,CASKVGGTEAFF,TGTGCCAGCAAGGTCGGAGGCACTGAAGCTTTCTTT
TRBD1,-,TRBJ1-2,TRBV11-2,CASSPDRGLNYGYTF,TGTGCCAGCAGCCCAGACAGGGGCTTAAACTATGGCTACACCTTC
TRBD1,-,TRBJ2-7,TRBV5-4,CASSTGQGPYEQYF,TGTGCCAGCAGCACGGGACAGGGGCCCTACGAGCAGTACTTC
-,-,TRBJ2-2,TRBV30,CAWSVDRRNTGELFF,TGTGCCTGGAGTGTTGACAGGCGAAACACCGGGGAGCTGTTTTTT
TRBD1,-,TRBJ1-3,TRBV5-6,CASSPNRGSNTIYF,TGTGCCAGCAGCCCCAACAGGGGGTCAAACACCATATATTTT
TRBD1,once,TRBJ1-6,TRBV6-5,CASRRQGFSPLHF,TGTGCCAGCAGGAGACAGGGGTTTTCACCCCTCCACTTT
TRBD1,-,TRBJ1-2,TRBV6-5,CASSPGQRSYGYTF,TGTGCCAGCAGCCCGGGACAGAGATCTTATGGCTACACCTTC
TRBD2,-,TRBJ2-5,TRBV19,CASSIPGGIQETQYF,TGTGCCAGTAGTATTCCGGGGGGGATCCAAGAGACCCAGTACTTC
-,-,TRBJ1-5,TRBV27,CASSSPTEPYQPQHF,TGTGCCAGCAGTTCCCCGACAGAACCTTATCAGCCCCAGCATTTT
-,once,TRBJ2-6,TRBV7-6,CASSSRSRQDSGANVLTF,TGTGCCAGCAGCTCCAGGTCGCGTCAGGACTCTGGGGCCAACGTCCTGACTTTC
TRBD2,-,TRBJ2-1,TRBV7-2,CASSRAGYNEQFF,TGTGCCAGCAGCAGAGCGGGGTACAATGAGCAGTTCTTC